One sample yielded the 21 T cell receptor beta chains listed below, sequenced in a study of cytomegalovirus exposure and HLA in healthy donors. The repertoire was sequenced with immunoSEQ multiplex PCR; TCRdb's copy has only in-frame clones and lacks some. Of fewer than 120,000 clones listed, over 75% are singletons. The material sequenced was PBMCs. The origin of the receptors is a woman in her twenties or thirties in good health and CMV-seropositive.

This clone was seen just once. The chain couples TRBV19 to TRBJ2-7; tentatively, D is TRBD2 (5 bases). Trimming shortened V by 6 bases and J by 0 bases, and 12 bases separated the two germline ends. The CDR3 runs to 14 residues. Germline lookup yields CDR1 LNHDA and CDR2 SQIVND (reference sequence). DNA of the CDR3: TGTGCCAGTAGCCCCGGACTGATCTCCTACGAGCAGTACTTC. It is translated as CASSPGLISYEQYF.

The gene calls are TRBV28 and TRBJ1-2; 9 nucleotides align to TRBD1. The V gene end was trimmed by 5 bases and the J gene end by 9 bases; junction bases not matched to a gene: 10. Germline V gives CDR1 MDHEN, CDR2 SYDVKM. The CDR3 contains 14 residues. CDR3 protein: CASSVLRDRASYTF. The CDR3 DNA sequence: TGTGCCAGCAGTGTCCTCCGGGACAGGGCAAGCTACACCTTC.

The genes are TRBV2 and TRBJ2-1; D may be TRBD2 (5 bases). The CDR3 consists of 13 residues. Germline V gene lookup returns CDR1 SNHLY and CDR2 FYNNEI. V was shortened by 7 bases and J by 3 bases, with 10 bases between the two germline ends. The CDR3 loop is CASTSGDYNEQFF. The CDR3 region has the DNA TGTGCCAGCACAAGCGGAGACTACAATGAGCAGTTCTTC.

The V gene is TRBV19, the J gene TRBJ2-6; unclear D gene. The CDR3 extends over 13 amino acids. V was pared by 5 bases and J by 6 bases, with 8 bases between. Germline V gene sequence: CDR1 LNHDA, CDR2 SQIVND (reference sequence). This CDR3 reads CASSVRVANVLTF. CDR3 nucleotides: TGTGCCAGTAGTGTTCGCGTGGCCAACGTCCTGACTTTC. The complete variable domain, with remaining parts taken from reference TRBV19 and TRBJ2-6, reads DGGITQSPKYLFRKEGQNVTLSCEQNLNHDAMYWYRQDPGQGLRLIYYSQIVNDFQKGDIAEGYSVSREKKESFPLTVTSAQKNPTAFYLCASSVRVANVLTFGAGSRLTVL.

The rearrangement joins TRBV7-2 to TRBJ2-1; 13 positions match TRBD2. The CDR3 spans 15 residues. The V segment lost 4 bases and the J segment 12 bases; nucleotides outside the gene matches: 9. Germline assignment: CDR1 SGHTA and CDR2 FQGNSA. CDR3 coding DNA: TGTGCCAGCAGCTCCGGACTAGCGGGAGAGGTAGTGCAGTTCTTC. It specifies CASSSGLAGEVVQFF. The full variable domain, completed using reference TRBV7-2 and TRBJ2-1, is GAGVSQSPSNKVTEKGKDVELRCDPISGHTALYWYRQSLGQGLEFLIYFQGNSAPDKSGLPSDRFSAERTGGSVSTLTIQRTQQEDSAVYLCASSSGLAGEVVQFFGPGTRLTVL.

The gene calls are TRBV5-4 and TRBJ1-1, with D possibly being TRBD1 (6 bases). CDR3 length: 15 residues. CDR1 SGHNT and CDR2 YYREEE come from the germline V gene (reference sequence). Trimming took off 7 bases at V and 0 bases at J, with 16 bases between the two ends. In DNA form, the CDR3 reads TGTGCCAGCTTACCGACAGGAGCCATGAACACTGAAGCTTTCTTT. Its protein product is CASLPTGAMNTEAFF.

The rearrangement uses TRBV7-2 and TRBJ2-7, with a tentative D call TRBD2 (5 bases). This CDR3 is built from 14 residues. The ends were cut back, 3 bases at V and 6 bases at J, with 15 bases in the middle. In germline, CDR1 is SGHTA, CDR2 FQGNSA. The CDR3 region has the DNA TGTGCCAGCAGCTTTAATTCGGGGTTTGGCGAGCAGTACTTC. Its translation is CASSFNSGFGEQYF.

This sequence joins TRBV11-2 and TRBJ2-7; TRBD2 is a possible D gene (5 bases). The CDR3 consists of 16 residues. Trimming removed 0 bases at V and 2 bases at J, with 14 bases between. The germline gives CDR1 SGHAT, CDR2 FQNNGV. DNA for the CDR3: TGTGCCAGCAGCTTAGACCAGGAATTGGAGGCCTACGAGCAGTACTTC. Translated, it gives CASSLDQELEAYEQYF. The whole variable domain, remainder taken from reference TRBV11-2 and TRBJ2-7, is EAGVAQSPRYKIIEKRQSVAFWCNPISGHATLYWYQQILGQGPKLLIQFQNNGVVDDSQLPKDRFSAERLKGVDSTLKIQPAKLEDSAVYLCASSLDQELEAYEQYFGPGTRLTVT.

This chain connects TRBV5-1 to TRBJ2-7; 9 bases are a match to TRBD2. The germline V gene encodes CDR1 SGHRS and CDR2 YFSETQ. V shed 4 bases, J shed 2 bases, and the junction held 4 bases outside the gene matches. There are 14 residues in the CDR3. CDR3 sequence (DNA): TGCGCCAGCAGCATAGCGGGGGCCGCCTACGAGCAGTACTTC. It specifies CASSIAGAAYEQYF.

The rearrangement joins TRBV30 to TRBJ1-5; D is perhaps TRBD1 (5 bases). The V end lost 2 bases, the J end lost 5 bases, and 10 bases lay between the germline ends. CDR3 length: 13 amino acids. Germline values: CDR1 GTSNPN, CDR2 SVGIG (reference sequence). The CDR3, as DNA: TGTGCCTGGAGTATAGGGGTTGATCAGCCCCAGCATTTT. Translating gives CAWSIGVDQPQHF. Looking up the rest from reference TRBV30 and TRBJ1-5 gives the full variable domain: SQTIHQWPATLVQPVGSPLSLECTVEGTSNPNLYWYRQAAGRGLQLLFYSVGIGQISSEVPQNLSASRPQDRQFILSSKKLLLSDSGFYLCAWSIGVDQPQHFGDGTRLSIL.

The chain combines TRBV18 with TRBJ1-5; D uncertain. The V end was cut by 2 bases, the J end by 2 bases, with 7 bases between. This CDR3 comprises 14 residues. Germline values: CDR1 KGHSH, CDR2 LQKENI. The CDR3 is CASSPEGGNQPQHF. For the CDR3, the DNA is TGTGCCAGCTCACCAGAGGGCGGCAATCAGCCCCAGCATTTT.

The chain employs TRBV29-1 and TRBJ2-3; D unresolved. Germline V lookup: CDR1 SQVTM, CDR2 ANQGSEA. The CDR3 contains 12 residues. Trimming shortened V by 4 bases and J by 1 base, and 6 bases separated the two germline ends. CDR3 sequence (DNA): TGCAGCGTTGCTGAGGGCACAGATACGCAGTATTTT. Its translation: CSVAEGTDTQYF.

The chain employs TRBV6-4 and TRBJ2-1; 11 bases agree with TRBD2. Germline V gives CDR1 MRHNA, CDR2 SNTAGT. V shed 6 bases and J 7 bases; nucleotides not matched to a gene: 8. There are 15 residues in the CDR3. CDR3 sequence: CASSLLAGEKNEQFF. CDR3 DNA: TGTGCCAGCAGCCTACTAGCGGGGGAAAAAAATGAGCAGTTCTTC.

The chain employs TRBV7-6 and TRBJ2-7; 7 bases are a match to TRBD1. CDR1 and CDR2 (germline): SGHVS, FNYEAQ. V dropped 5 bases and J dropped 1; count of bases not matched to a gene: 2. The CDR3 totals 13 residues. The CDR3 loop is CASSQDRSYEQYF. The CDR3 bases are TGTGCCAGCAGCCAGGACAGGTCCTACGAGCAGTACTTC.

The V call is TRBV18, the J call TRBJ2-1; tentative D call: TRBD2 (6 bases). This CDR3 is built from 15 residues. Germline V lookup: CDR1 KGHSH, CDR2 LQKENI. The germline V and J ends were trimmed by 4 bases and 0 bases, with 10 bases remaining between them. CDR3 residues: CASSLSGSSYNEQFF. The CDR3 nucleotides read TGTGCCAGCTCACTTTCCGGGAGCTCCTACAATGAGCAGTTCTTC.

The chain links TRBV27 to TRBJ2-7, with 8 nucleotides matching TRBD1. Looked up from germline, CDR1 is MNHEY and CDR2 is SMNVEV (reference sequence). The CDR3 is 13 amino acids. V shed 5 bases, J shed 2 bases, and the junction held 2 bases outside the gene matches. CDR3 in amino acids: CASSLTGAYEQYF. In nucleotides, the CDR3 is TGTGCCAGCAGTCTGACAGGGGCCTACGAGCAGTACTTC.

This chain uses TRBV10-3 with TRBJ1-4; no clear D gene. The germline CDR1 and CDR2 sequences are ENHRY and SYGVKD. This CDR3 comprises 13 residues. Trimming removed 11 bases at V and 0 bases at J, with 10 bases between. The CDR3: CAVKGATNEKLFF. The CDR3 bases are TGTGCCGTCAAAGGAGCAACTAATGAAAAACTGTTTTTT.

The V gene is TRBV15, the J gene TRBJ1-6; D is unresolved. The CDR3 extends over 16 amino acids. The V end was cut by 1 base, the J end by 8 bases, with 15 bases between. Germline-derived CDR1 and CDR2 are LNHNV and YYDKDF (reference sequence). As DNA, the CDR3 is TGTGCCACCAGCAGAGCGCCCGAAGAGGGATATTCACCCCTCCACTTT. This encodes CATSRAPEEGYSPLHF.

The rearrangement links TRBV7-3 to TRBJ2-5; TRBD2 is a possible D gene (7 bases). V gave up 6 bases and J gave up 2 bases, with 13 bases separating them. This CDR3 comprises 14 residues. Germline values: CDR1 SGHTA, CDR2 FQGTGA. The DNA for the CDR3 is TGTGCCAGCAGTCCCGGGGGGCGGCAAGAGACCCAGTACTTC. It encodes CASSPGGRQETQYF.

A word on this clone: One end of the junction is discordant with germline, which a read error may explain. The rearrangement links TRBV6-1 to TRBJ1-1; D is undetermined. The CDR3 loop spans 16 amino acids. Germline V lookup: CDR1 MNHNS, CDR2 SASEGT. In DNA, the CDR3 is TGTGCCAGCAGTGAACCCCTAGTCAATTTGAAGACTGAAGCTTTCTTT. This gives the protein CASSEPLVNLKTEAFF.

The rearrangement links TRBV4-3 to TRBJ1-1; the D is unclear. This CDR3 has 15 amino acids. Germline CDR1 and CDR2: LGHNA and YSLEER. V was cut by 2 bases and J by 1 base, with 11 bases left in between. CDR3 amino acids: CASSQYSGKNTEAFF. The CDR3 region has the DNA TGCGCCAGCAGCCAATACTCCGGGAAGAACACTGAAGCTTTCTTT.